Below are 7 T cell receptor beta chains sequenced from a single sample in a study of blood T cells in healthy people across ages. The second PCR ran about 6 to 11 cycles with a sample-barcoded 5' primer and J-beta primers. TCRdb reprocessed the 5' RACE reads via MiXCR and lists one record per CDR3 protein. The table shows 550,000 to 600,000 distinct CDR3 sequences, with 27% occurring only once. Specimen: blood. The receptors come from a woman between 65 and 79 years old in good health.

The rearrangement uses TRBV12-3 or TRBV12-4 and TRBJ2-3; no clear D gene. This CDR3 is 15 amino acids long. V was clipped by 5 bases and J by 3 bases, with 15 bases between them. CDR3 in amino acids: CASSLQALGTDTQYF. CDR3 sequence (DNA): TGTGCCAGCAGTCTTCAGGCCCTGGGTACAGATACGCAGTATTTT.

J is TRBJ1-5 and V is TRBV20-1; D possibly corresponds to TRBD1 (5 bases). Germline CDR1 and CDR2: DFQATT and SNEGSKA (reference sequence). V shed 1 base and J shed 4 bases, with 23 bases lying between them. The CDR3 spans 18 residues. CDR3: CSARGTSGGTLNNQPQHF. The CDR3 DNA reads TGCAGTGCTAGAGGGACTAGTGGGGGGACCCTCAATAATCAGCCCCAGCATTTT.

The chain recombines TRBV5-1 with TRBJ1-1, with a tentative D call TRBD1 (5 bases). V dropped 4 bases and J dropped 3 bases, with 10 bases sitting between them. Germline V gives CDR1 SGHRS, CDR2 YFSETQ. This CDR3 has 13 residues. This chain's CDR3 is CASSKLGDTEAFF. CDR3 nucleotides: TGCGCCAGCAGCAAATTAGGGGACACTGAAGCTTTCTTT. Full variable domain (outside the CDR3, taken from reference TRBV5-1 and TRBJ1-1): KAGVTQTPRYLIKTRGQQVTLSCSPISGHRSVSWYQQTPGQGLQFLFEYFSETQRNKGNFPGRFSGRQFSNSRSEMNVSTLELGDSALYLCASSKLGDTEAFFGQGTRLTVV.

Note on this clonotype: This may be a read error, as it is one base from a much larger clone. The chain couples TRBV29-1 to TRBJ2-3, with TRBD2 as a possible D gene (5 bases). The CDR3 has 12 amino acids. Germline V gene sequence: CDR1 SQVTM, CDR2 ANQGSEA. The CDR3 reads CSVDAMGDTQCF. The DNA for the CDR3 is TGCAGCGTTGATGCCATGGGAGATACGCAGTGTTTT.

This chain uses TRBV6-2 or TRBV6-3 with TRBJ2-7, with D hard to call. The CDR3 has 16 amino acids. Germline values: CDR1 MNHEY, CDR2 SVGEGT. V was cut by 3 bases and J by 3 bases, with 18 bases left in between. The CDR3 sequence: CASSYAPRVKGYEQYF. The CDR3 DNA reads as TGTGCCAGCAGTTATGCTCCTAGGGTGAAGGGCTACGAGCAGTACTTC.

V gene TRBV12-3 or TRBV12-4 combines with J gene TRBJ2-2; D might be TRBD1 (5 bases). This CDR3 comprises 15 residues. V lost 3 bases and J 0 bases, leaving 8 bases between the germline ends. In DNA form, the CDR3 reads TGTGCCAGCAGTTTGTACAGGCCGAACACCGGGGAGCTGTTTTTT. It encodes CASSLYRPNTGELFF.

Only a few counts were recorded for this clonotype. This rearrangement joins TRBV29-1 to TRBJ2-3; a possible D gene is TRBD2 (7 bases). Trimming took 5 bases from V and 3 from J, leaving 18 bases between them. This CDR3 region has 15 residues. CDR1 SQVTM and CDR2 ANQGSEA come from the germline V gene. In nucleotides, the CDR3 is TGCAGCGTTCGTCGGGGGGCCGGTTTAACAGATACGCAGTATTTT. Residues: CSVRRGAGLTDTQYF.